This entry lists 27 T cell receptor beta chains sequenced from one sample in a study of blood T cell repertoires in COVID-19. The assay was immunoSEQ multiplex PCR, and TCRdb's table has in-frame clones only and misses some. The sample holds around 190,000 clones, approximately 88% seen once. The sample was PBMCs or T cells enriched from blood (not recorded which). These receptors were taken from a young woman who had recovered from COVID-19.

CDR3: CATQATGGYEQYF. CDR3 in DNA: TGCGCCACCCAGGCAACAGGGGGCTACGAGCAGTACTTC. The V and J genes are TRBV4-1 and TRBJ2-7; 8 nucleotides match TRBD1. CDR3 length: 13 amino acids. The germline V gene encodes CDR1 MGHRA and CDR2 YSYEKL. With 10 bases clipped from V and 3 bases from J, the junction kept 8 bases outside the gene matches.

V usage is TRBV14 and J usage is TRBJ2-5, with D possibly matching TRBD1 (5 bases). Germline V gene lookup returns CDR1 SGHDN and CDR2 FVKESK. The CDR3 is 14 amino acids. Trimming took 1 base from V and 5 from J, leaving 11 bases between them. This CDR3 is CASSQVVGVETQYF. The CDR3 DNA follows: TGTGCCAGCAGCCAAGTAGTAGGGGTCGAGACCCAGTACTTC.

The CDR3 sequence is CAIRTGDGSYEQYF. The DNA of the CDR3 is TGTGCCATCAGGACAGGTGACGGGTCCTACGAGCAGTACTTC. V and J are TRBV10-3 and TRBJ2-7; D might be TRBD1 (6 bases). With 6 bases removed from V and 1 base from J, the gap between germline ends came to 13 bases. Germline V gene lookup returns CDR1 ENHRY and CDR2 SYGVKD. CDR3 size: 14 residues.

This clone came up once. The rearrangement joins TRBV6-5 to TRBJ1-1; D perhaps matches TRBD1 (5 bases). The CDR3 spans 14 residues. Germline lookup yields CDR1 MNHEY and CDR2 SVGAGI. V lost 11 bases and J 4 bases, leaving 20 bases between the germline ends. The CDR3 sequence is CAGRGGVRGTEAFF. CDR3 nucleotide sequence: TGTGCCGGACGGGGAGGGGTTCGGGGCACTGAAGCTTTCTTT.

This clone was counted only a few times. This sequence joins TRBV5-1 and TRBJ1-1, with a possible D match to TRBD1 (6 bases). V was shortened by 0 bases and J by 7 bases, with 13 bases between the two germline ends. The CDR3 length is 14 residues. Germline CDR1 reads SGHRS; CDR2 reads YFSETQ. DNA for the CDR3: TGCGCCAGCAGCTTGGGGGGCTCAGGGGTTGAAGCTTTCTTT. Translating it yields CASSLGGSGVEAFF. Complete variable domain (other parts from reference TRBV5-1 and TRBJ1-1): KAGVTQTPRYLIKTRGQQVTLSCSPISGHRSVSWYQQTPGQGLQFLFEYFSETQRNKGNFPGRFSGRQFSNSRSEMNVSTLELGDSALYLCASSLGGSGVEAFFGQGTRLTVV.

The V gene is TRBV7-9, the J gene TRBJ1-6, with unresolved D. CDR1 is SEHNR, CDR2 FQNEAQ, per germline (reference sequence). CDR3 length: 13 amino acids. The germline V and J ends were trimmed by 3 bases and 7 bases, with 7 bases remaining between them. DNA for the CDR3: TGTGCCAGCAGCTTTGAGGGAAATTCACCCCTCCACTTT. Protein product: CASSFEGNSPLHF.

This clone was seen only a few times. In DNA form, the CDR3 reads TGTGCCAGCAGCCAAGGGGCAGTGGCTGAGCAGTACTTC. It yields the protein CASSQGAVAEQYF. J is TRBJ2-7 and V is TRBV14, with D unresolved. The CDR3 is 13 amino acids. Germline values: CDR1 SGHDN, CDR2 FVKESK. V lost 1 base to trimming and J lost 7 bases, with 11 bases between them.

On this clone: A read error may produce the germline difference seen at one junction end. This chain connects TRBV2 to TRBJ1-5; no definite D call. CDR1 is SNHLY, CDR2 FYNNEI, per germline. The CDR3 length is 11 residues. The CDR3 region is CVINPGQPQHF. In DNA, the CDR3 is TGCGTAATCAATCCGGGTCAGCCCCAGCATTTT.

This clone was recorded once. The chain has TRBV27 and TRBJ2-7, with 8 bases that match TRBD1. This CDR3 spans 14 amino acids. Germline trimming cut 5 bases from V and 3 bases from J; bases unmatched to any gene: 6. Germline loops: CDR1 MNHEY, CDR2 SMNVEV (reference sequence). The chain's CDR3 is CASSPGTGYYEQYF. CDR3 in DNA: TGTGCCAGCAGTCCCGGGACAGGATACTACGAGCAGTACTTC.

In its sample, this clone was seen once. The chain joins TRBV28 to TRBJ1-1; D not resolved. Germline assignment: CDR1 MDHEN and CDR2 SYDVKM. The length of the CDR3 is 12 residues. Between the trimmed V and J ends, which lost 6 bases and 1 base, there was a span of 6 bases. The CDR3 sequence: CASRWANTEAFF. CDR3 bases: TGTGCCAGCAGATGGGCGAACACTGAAGCTTTCTTT.

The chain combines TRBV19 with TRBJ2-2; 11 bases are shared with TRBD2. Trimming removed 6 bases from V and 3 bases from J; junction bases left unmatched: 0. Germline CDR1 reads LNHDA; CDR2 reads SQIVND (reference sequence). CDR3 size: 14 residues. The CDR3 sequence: CASRLAGDTGELFF. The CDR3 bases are TGTGCCAGTAGACTAGCGGGGGACACCGGGGAGCTGTTTTTT.

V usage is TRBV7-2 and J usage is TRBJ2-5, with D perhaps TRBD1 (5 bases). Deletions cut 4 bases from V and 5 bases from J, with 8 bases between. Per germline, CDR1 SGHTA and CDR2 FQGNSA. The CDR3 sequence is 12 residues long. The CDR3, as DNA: TGTGCCAGCAGCTCCCCAGGGGAGACCCAGTACTTC. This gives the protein CASSSPGETQYF.

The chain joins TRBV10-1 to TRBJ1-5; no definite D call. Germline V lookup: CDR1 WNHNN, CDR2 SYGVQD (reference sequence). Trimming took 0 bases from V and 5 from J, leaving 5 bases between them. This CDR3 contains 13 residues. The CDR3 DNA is TGCGCCAGCAGTGAGTCGGGAGATCAGCCCCAGCATTTT. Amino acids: CASSESGDQPQHF.

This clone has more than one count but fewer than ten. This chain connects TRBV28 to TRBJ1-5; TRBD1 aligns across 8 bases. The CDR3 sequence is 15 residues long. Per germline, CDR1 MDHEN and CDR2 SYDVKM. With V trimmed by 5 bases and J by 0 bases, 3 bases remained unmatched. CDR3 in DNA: TGTGCCAGCAGTCAGGGGGCTAATAGCAATCAGCCCCAGCATTTT. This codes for CASSQGANSNQPQHF.

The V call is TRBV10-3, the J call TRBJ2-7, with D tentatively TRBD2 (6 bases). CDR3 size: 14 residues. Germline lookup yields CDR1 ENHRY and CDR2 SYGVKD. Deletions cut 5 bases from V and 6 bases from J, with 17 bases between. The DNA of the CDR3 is TGTGCCATCAGTTACCGGGACTCCGGTGGCGAGCAGTACTTC. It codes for CAISYRDSGGEQYF.

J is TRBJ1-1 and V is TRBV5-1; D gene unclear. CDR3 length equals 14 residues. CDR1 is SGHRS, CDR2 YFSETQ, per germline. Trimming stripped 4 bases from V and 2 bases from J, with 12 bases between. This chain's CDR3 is CASSVTGINTEAFF. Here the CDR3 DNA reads TGCGCCAGCAGCGTTACCGGGATTAACACTGAAGCTTTCTTT.

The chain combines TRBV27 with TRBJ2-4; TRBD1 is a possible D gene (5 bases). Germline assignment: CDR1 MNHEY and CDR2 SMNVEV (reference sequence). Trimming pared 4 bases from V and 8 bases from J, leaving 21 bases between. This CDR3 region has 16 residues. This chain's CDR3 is CASSSQIRRGGYIQYF. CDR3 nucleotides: TGTGCCAGCAGTTCCCAAATCCGAAGGGGCGGTTACATTCAGTACTTC.

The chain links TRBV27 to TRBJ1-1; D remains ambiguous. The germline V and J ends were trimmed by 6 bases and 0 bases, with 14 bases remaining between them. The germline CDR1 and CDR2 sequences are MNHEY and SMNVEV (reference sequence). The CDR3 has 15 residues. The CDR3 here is CASRPRVRVNTEAFF. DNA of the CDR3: TGTGCCAGCAGACCTCGCGTGAGGGTGAACACTGAAGCTTTCTTT.

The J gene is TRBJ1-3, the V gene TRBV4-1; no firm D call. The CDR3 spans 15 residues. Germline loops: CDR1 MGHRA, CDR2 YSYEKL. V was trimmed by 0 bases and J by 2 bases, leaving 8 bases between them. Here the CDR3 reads CASSQDPLTGNTIYF. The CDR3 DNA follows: TGCGCCAGCAGCCAAGACCCGTTAACTGGAAACACCATATATTTT.

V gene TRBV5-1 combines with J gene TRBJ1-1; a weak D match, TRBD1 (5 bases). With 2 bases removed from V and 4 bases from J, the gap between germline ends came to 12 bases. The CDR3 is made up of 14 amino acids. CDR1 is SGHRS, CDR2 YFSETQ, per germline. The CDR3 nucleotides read TGCGCCAGCAGCTTAACGGGGGGTATCACTGAAGCTTTCTTT. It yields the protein CASSLTGGITEAFF.

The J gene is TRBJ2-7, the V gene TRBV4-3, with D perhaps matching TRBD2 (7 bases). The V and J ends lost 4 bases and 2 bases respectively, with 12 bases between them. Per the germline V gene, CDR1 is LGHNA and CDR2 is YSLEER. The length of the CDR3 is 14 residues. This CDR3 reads CASSPYGGPYEQYF. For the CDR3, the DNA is TGCGCCAGCAGCCCGTACGGGGGGCCCTACGAGCAGTACTTC.

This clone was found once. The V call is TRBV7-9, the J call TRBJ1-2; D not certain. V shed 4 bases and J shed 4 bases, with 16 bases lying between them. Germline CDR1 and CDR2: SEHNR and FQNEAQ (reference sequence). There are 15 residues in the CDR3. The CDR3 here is CASSSMSPVGYGYTF. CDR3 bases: TGTGCCAGCAGCTCAATGTCTCCGGTCGGCTATGGCTACACCTTC.

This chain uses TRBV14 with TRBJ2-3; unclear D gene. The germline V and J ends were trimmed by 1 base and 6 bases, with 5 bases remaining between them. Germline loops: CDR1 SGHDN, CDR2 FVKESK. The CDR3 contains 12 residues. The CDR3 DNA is TGTGCCAGCAGCCAAGTCGGTGATACGCAGTATTTT. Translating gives CASSQVGDTQYF.

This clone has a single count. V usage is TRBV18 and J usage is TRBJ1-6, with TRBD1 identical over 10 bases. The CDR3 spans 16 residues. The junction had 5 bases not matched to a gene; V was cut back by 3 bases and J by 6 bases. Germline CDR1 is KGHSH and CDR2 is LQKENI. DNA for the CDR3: TGTGCCAGCTCACCCCCGACAGGGGGCATTAATTCACCCCTCCACTTT. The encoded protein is CASSPPTGGINSPLHF. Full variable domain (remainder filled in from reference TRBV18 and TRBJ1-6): NAGVMQNPRHLVRRRGQEARLRCSPMKGHSHVYWYRQLPEEGLKFMVYLQKENIIDESGMPKERFSAEFPKEGPSILRIQQVVRGDSAAYFCASSPPTGGINSPLHFGNGTRLTVT.

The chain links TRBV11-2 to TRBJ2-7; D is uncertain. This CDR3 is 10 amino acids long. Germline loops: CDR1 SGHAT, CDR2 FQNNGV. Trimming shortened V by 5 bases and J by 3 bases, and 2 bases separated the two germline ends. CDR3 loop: CASSHYEQYF. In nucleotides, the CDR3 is TGTGCCAGCAGCCACTACGAGCAGTACTTC.

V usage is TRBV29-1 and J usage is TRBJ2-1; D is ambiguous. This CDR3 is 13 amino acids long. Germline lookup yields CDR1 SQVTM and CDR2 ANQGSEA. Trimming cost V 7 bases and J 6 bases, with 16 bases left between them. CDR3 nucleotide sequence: TGCAGCGCCGCTCGGTCAACGTCCAATGAGCAGTTCTTC. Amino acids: CSAARSTSNEQFF.

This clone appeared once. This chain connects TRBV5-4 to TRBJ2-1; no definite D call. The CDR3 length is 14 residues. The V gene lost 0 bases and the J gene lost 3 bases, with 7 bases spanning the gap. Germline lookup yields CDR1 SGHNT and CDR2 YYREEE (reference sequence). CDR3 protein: CASSLGEVYNEQFF. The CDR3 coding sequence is TGTGCCAGCAGCTTGGGCGAGGTCTACAATGAGCAGTTCTTC.